The sequence of this T cell receptor beta chain was determined in a study of siplizumab effects on memory and regulatory T cells. Study background: The authors ran mixed lymphocyte reactions in pairs, with siplizumab at approximately 1 ug/mL or without drug.

For more than 5 days at 37°C, the mixed lymphocyte reaction cells were kept in coculture. Study results and caveats: Whether proliferating Tregs in siplizumab cultures suppress was not functionally confirmed.

Germline V gene data show CDR1 as MNHNS and CDR2 as SASEGT. V was trimmed by 6 bases and J by 5 bases, leaving 10 bases between them. The CDR3 contains 12 residues. Sequencing used immunoSEQ multiplex PCR; TCRdb keeps in-frame clones, though not all of them. The table includes 9,500 to 15,000 clones, around 45% detected once. Remarks on this clone: No antigen is known for it.

Sequenced sample: CFSE-low (dividing) CD8+ T cells sorted from an allogeneic mixed lymphocyte reaction. This sequence originates from a human donor in good health; the cells came from an allogeneic mixed lymphocyte reaction. Some clones in this sample may be carry-over from other donors' samples. The J gene is TRBJ1-1, the V gene TRBV6-1, with a weak D call TRBD1 (5 bases). CDR3 DNA sequence: TGTGCCAGCAGCGACAGAGGGACTGAAGCTTTCTTT. Its translation: CASSDRGTEAFF.